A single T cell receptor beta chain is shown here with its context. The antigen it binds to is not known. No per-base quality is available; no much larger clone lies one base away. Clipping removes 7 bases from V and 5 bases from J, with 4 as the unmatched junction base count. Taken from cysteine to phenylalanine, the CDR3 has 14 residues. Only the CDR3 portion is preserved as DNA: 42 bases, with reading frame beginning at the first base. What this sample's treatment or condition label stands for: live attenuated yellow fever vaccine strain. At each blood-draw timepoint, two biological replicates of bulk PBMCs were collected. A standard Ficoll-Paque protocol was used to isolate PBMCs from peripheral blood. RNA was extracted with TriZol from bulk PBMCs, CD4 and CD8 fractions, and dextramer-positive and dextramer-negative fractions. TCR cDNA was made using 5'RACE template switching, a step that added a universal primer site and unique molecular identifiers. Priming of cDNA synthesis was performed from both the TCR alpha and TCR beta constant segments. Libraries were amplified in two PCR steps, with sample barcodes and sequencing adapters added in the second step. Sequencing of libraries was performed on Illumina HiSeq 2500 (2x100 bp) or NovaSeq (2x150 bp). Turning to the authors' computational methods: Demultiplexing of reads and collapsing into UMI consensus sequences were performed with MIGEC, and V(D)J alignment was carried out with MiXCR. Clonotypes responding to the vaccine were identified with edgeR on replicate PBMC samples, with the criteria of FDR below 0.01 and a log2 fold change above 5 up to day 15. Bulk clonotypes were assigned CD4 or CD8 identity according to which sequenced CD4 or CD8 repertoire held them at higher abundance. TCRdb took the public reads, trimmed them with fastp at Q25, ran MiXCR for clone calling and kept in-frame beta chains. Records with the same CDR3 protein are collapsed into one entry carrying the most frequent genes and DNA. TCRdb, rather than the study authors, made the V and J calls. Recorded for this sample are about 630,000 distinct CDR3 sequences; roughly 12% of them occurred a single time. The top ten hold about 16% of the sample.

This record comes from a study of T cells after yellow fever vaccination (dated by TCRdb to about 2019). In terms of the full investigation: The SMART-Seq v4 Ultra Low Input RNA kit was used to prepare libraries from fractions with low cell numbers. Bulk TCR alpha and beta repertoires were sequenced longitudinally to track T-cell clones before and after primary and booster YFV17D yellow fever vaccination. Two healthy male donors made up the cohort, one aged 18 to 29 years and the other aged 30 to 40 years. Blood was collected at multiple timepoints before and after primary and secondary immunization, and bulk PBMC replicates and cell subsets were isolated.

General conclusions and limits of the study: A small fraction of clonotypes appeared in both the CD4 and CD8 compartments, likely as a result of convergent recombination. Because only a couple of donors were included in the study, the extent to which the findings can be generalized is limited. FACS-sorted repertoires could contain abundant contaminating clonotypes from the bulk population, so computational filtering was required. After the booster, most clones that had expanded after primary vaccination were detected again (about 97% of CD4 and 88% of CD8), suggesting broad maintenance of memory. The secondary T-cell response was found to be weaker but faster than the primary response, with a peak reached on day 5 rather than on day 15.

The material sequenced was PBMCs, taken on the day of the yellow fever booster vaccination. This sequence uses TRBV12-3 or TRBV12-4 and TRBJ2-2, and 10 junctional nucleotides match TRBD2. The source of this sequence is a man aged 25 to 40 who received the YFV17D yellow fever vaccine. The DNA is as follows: TGTGCCAGCAAAAGGACTAGCGGTACCGGGGAGCTGTTTTTT. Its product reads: CASKRTSGTGELFF.